The entry below describes one T cell receptor beta chain. The data are from a study of T cell changes during pregnancy in multiple sclerosis. Here immunoSEQ multiplex PCR was the method, and the copy in TCRdb shows in-frame clones only, minus some. The data hold roughly 40,000 clones, with 80% to 95% observed a single time. The CDR3 consists of 16 residues. Germline V lookup: CDR1 SNHLY, CDR2 FYNNEI. The V gene end was trimmed by 1 base and the J gene end by 4 bases; junction bases not matched to a gene: 7. The clonotype was recovered from a female donor with multiple sclerosis, enrolled in a pregnancy study. Sequences were derived from CD4+ T cells from peripheral blood mononuclear cells, sampled in the third trimester of pregnancy. The chain combines TRBV2 with TRBJ2-5, with 9 bases matching TRBD2. The CDR3 is CASSEEVAGELETQYF. The CDR3 DNA reads TGTGCCAGCAGTGAAGAAGTAGCGGGAGAGTTAGAGACCCAGTACTTC.